This TCR beta chain was sequenced during a study of read filtering for tumor transcriptome and immune sequencing (dated by TCRdb to 2020 to 2022). For the study in its entirety: The cohort had around 18 male and over 12 female patients with a mean age of roughly 70 years, ranging from 47 to 80. By revised international staging, eight or nine patients were R-ISS I, about 16 were R-ISS II and roughly seven were R-ISS III. Whole-transcriptome libraries were prepared with the TruSeq RNA Access Library Prep Kit after DNase treatment. Per sample, about 4 to 11 million TCR-region mapped reads were obtained with IR-seq, compared with only roughly 80 to 1273 with RNA-seq. The study compared TCR repertoires from targeted immune repertoire sequencing and bulk whole-transcriptome sequencing run on the same bone marrow samples. One main goal was a read-filtering strategy for immune repertoire data, in particular deciding whether clonotypes backed by only one read should be removed.

The CDR3 starts with the cysteine, ends with the phenylalanine, and has 16 residues. Left in the record is the CDR3 DNA by itself, 48 bases read in frame from the first base. Reading the germline V gene (reference sequence) gives CDR1 SGHNT and CDR2 YYREEE. Unmatched junction bases come to 8, with V trimmed by 4 bases and J by 2 bases. General study outcomes and caveats: The sorted CD138-negative fraction was composed of a mixed bone marrow immune population rather than of purified T cells. Single-read clonotypes made up about 87% of clonotypes but approximately 3.5% of total reads in IR-seq, and roughly 75% of clonotypes and roughly 48% of reads in RNA-seq. IR-seq captured clonotypes at much higher depth and more reliably than RNA-seq, and smaller IR-seq throughput sufficed to identify most shared clonotypes. The correlation between IR-seq and RNA-seq shared clonotype proportions rose when single-read clonotypes were removed.

This clonotype has ten or more counts. No antigen is known for it. No per-base quality is available; no much larger clone lies one base away. Bone marrow was sampled from every patient at the time of active disease. Ficoll-Hypaque density gradient centrifugation was used to isolate the bone marrow mononuclear cells. Myeloma plasma cells were removed and CD138-negative cells were obtained by negative selection following labeling with CD138 magnetic microbeads on a MACS separator. Purity of the isolated cells was checked by flow cytometry on an Attune NxT using CD138 antibodies. TRIzol reagent was used to extract total RNA, which was then quantified with a NanoDrop spectrophotometer. Paired RNA-seq and IR-seq were performed on the CD138-negative bone marrow sample of each patient. The Immunoverse kit was used to build TCR libraries from roughly 370 ng RNA, with molecular barcoded adaptors covering alpha/delta and beta/gamma chains. TCR library preparation used the same RNA that went into transcriptome sequencing. Sequencing of TCR libraries was carried out on an Illumina HiSeq 4000 with 2 x 150 cycles. Concerning the study's data processing: Using MiXCR, which included quality filtering and error correction, TCR reads were aligned to human V, D, J and C references and then assembled into CDR3 clonotypes. Clonotype counts and gene usage diversity were analyzed with the tcR package in R. For inspection of raw mapping reads, RNA-seq reads were mapped by STAR aligner version 2.5.3a onto GRCh37 of the human genome. To test how sequencing depth affected the clonotypes detected, IR-seq fastq files were randomly downsampled with Seqtk 1.3. TCRdb took the public reads, trimmed them with fastp at Q25, ran MiXCR for clone calling and kept in-frame beta chains. A single entry per CDR3 protein holds the most common genes and DNA from its merged rows. These V and J calls are TCRdb output, not the study's own analysis. For this sample the table gives around 50,000 distinct CDR3 sequences, of which about 12% were detected only once. In total, the top ten clones hold approximately 16% of the sample.

The specimen sequenced was a population of CD138-negative cells sorted from bone marrow. The cell subset or site label for this specimen denotes: bone marrow mononuclear cells depleted of CD138+ plasma/myeloma cells by negative magnetic selection. The chain links TRBV5-4 with TRBJ1-4, with TRBD1 matching 7 junction bases. This TCR was recovered from a donor at least 40 years old with multiple myeloma. CDR3 loop: CASSPRQGMTNEKLFF. The nucleotides are TGTGCCAGCAGCCCCAGACAGGGTATGACTAATGAAAAACTGTTTTTT.